These T cell receptor beta chains were read from a single sample in a study of cytomegalovirus exposure and HLA in healthy donors. The data were produced by immunoSEQ multiplex PCR, yet TCRdb's version contains in-frame clones alone and is incomplete. The sample records around 100,000 clones, over 60% being singletons. Sequenced: PBMCs. These receptors were collected from a young man in good health and CMV-seropositive. The CDR3 runs from the conserved cysteine through the conserved F or W. The D gene is left open where the match is weak.

v_gene	j_gene	d_gene	CDR3aa
TRBV6-6	TRBJ1-1	TRBD1	CATRGTGNTEAFF
TRBV19	TRBJ2-5	TRBD2	CASSISQQLSGGPQETQYF
TRBV14	TRBJ1-4	TRBD1	CASSQGGRGPEKLFF
TRBV7-9	TRBJ1-2	-	CSSGQANYGYTF
TRBV2	TRBJ2-3	-	CASSEALYTDTQYF
TRBV28	TRBJ1-2	-	CASSSTNYGYTF
TRBV13	TRBJ2-1	-	CASSFPGGNEQFF
TRBV11-1	TRBJ2-4	-	CASSLAGQGGNIQYF
TRBV14	TRBJ2-5	-	CASSQESSQETQYF
TRBV5-1	TRBJ1-1	-	CASSLSKNTEAFF
TRBV19	TRBJ2-3	TRBD1	CARWDRGPTDTQYF
TRBV15	TRBJ2-3	-	CATSSTRDIEDTQYF
TRBV2	TRBJ2-5	TRBD1	CASSEGTGVQETQYF
TRBV5-1	TRBJ2-7	-	CASSYDSLQYF
TRBV10-1	TRBJ2-1	TRBD2	CASSESRGGPTEQFF
TRBV5-6	TRBJ2-5	TRBD2	CASSPRLAETQYF
TRBV28	TRBJ1-1	TRBD1	CATRQGATGMNTEAFF
TRBV28	TRBJ2-5	TRBD2	CASSSGGSRGREQYF
TRBV5-4	TRBJ1-5	-	CASSLGPGEQPQHF
TRBV15	TRBJ1-2	-	CATSRDVRLGGYTF
TRBV9	TRBJ1-2	TRBD1	CASSARGQGSYTF
TRBV30	TRBJ1-1	-	CAWSVRGAFF
TRBV7-7	TRBJ2-2	TRBD1	CASSRGRVTGELFF
TRBV29-1	TRBJ2-7	-	CSVLRPDSPYEQYF
TRBV5-5	TRBJ2-7	-	CASSQDGGMYYEQYF
TRBV15	TRBJ1-5	TRBD1	CATSGSLDRGFQPQHF
TRBV11-2	TRBJ2-1	-	CASSLVASSYNEQFF
TRBV7-8	TRBJ2-3	TRBD1	CASSPHRGADTQYF
TRBV4-2	TRBJ2-4	TRBD1	CASSQGQGSNIQYF